This T cell receptor beta chain was found in a study of identical twins. Study-level results: The authors drew conclusions from cross-sectional statistical analysis rather than following the same donors.

TCRdb redid the calling of the 5' RACE reads with MiXCR, one entry per CDR3 protein. The repertoire holds approximately 150,000 distinct CDR3 sequences, with roughly 3.3% as singletons. Every donor was a healthy Caucasian. This clonotype was picked up many times. Its antigen remains unidentified. The CDR3 is 13 residues long. CDR1 and CDR2 from the germline V gene are SQVTM and ANQGSEA. Trimming removed 6 bases from V and 9 bases from J; junction bases left unmatched: 4. The chain uses TRBV29-1 and TRBJ2-1, with TRBD2 identical over 14 bases. The clonotype originates from a man aged 18 to 30 in good health. The source material was memory T cells sorted from blood. CDR3 sequence: CSVGLAGVGEQFF. The CDR3 DNA follows: TGCAGCGTGGGACTAGCGGGAGTGGGTGAGCAGTTCTTC.